This is a list of T cell receptor beta chains from one sample in a study of shared clonotypes between healthy human individuals. Repertoires were generated with immunoSEQ multiplex PCR, while TCRdb's copy carries only in-frame clones and drops some. The table records some 500,000 clones, about 96% of them present only once. The specimen sequenced was naive CD4+ T cells sorted from blood. Every receptor here comes from a woman aged 25 to 39 in good health. Each CDR3 is given with its conserved first and last residue. D genes are given only for firm matches. Only part of the rows carry a size: once, few, many, or a class if the clone is expanded.

cdr3_nt: TGTGCCAGCAGTTACAAGGACAGGGCCCCTTCGTACGAGCAGTACTTC
cdr3_aa: CASSYKDRAPSYEQYF
clone_size: once
v_call: TRBV6-6
d_call: TRBD1
j_call: TRBJ2-7

cdr3_nt: TGTGCCAGCAGCTCGACTAGCGGGAGTCAAGAGACCCAGTACTTC
cdr3_aa: CASSSTSGSQETQYF
clone_size: NA
v_call: TRBV5-4
d_call: TRBD2
j_call: TRBJ2-5

cdr3_nt: TGTGCCAGCAGCTCTCCGACTAGCGGGACAGTAAACATTCAGTACTTC
cdr3_aa: CASSSPTSGTVNIQYF
clone_size: NA
v_call: TRBV5-4
d_call: TRBD2
j_call: TRBJ2-4

cdr3_nt: TGTGCCAGCTCACCAAAACAGGGAGACACCATATATTTT
cdr3_aa: CASSPKQGDTIYF
clone_size: NA
v_call: TRBV18
d_call: NA
j_call: TRBJ1-3

cdr3_nt: TGTGCCAGCAGCTTGGGGGGGAACCGGCAGTACTTC
cdr3_aa: CASSLGGNRQYF
clone_size: NA
v_call: TRBV7-9
d_call: TRBD2
j_call: TRBJ2-7

cdr3_nt: TGTGCCATCAGTGGTAGCGGGAGTGAAGCAGATACGCAGTATTTT
cdr3_aa: CAISGSGSEADTQYF
clone_size: few
v_call: TRBV10-3
d_call: TRBD2
j_call: TRBJ2-3

cdr3_nt: NA
cdr3_aa: CASSSSGQGYEQYF
clone_size: NA
v_call: TRBV5-1
d_call: NA
j_call: TRBJ2-5

cdr3_nt: TGTGCCAGCAGCCCCGGGACAGGGGTTGGTGGGGCCAACGTCCTGACTTTC
cdr3_aa: CASSPGTGVGGANVLTF
clone_size: NA
v_call: TRBV7-9
d_call: TRBD1
j_call: TRBJ2-6

cdr3_nt: TGTGCCAGCAAAGGGACTAGCGGGAGACTCGAGCAGTACTTC
cdr3_aa: CASKGTSGRLEQYF
clone_size: NA
v_call: TRBV28
d_call: TRBD2
j_call: TRBJ2-7

cdr3_nt: TGTGCCAGCAGTTTAGAGGGAACTGGGGCCAACGTCCTGACTTTC
cdr3_aa: CASSLEGTGANVLTF
clone_size: NA
v_call: TRBV27
d_call: NA
j_call: TRBJ2-6

cdr3_nt: TGTGCCAGCAGTGAAAGGGACATAGCTACTGAAGCTTTCTTT
cdr3_aa: CASSERDIATEAFF
clone_size: NA
v_call: TRBV6-1
d_call: NA
j_call: TRBJ1-1

cdr3_nt: TGTGCCAGTAGCGGGCCCAAAGGACTCCCCTACGAGCAGTACTTC
cdr3_aa: CASSGPKGLPYEQYF
clone_size: NA
v_call: TRBV19
d_call: NA
j_call: TRBJ2-7

cdr3_nt: TGTGCCAGCAGTTACGACAGGGGGCTGAACTATGGCTACACCTTC
cdr3_aa: CASSYDRGLNYGYTF
clone_size: NA
v_call: TRBV6-5
d_call: TRBD1
j_call: TRBJ1-2

cdr3_nt: TGTGCCAGTAATGACAGGAGAAGCTCCTACGAGCAGTACTTC
cdr3_aa: CASNDRRSSYEQYF
clone_size: NA
v_call: TRBV19
d_call: NA
j_call: TRBJ2-7

cdr3_nt: TGCGCCAGCAGATTATCAGGGCAGGCTAACTATGGCTACACCTTC
cdr3_aa: CASRLSGQANYGYTF
clone_size: NA
v_call: TRBV10-2
d_call: NA
j_call: TRBJ1-2

cdr3_nt: TGTGCCAGCAGCTTAGGAGTAGTACTAGCGGGACCGACCAAAAACATTCAGTACTTC
cdr3_aa: CASSLGVVLAGPTKNIQYF
clone_size: NA
v_call: TRBV11-1
d_call: TRBD2
j_call: TRBJ2-4

cdr3_nt: TGTGCCAGTAGTGTCTTAGCAGCCACCTACGAGCAGTACTTC
cdr3_aa: CASSVLAATYEQYF
clone_size: NA
v_call: TRBV19
d_call: NA
j_call: TRBJ2-7

cdr3_nt: TGTGCCACCCCGGGACGCGCTCGTGGCTATGGCTACACCTTC
cdr3_aa: CATPGRARGYGYTF
clone_size: NA
v_call: TRBV15
d_call: NA
j_call: TRBJ1-2

cdr3_nt: TGTGCCAGCAGCTACGGGGCCCAAGAGACCCAGTACTTC
cdr3_aa: CASSYGAQETQYF
clone_size: NA
v_call: TRBV11-2
d_call: NA
j_call: TRBJ2-5

cdr3_nt: TGCGCCAGCAGCCCTACAGGGGACTATGGCTACACCTTC
cdr3_aa: CASSPTGDYGYTF
clone_size: NA
v_call: TRBV5-1
d_call: TRBD1
j_call: TRBJ1-2

cdr3_nt: TGTGCCAGCAGCTCGGGGGGTAGCAATCAGCCCCAGCATTTT
cdr3_aa: CASSSGGSNQPQHF
clone_size: once
v_call: TRBV5-4
d_call: NA
j_call: TRBJ1-5

cdr3_nt: TGTGCCAGCAGCATAAGACAGGGGGCCATGAACACTGAAGCTTTCTTT
cdr3_aa: CASSIRQGAMNTEAFF
clone_size: NA
v_call: TRBV5-4
d_call: TRBD1
j_call: TRBJ1-1

cdr3_nt: TGTGCCACCACCGCCGAAAGGGGAGGAGCCGGGGAGCTGTTTTTT
cdr3_aa: CATTAERGGAGELFF
clone_size: NA
v_call: TRBV15
d_call: NA
j_call: TRBJ2-2

cdr3_nt: TGTGCCAGCAGCTTTTCCCCTTCAATTTCGGGTGAGCAGTTCTTC
cdr3_aa: CASSFSPSISGEQFF
clone_size: NA
v_call: TRBV5-6
d_call: NA
j_call: TRBJ2-1

cdr3_nt: TGTGCCAGCAGCAGACTAGACAATGAGCAGTTCTTC
cdr3_aa: CASSRLDNEQFF
clone_size: NA
v_call: TRBV7-9
d_call: NA
j_call: TRBJ2-1

cdr3_nt: TGTGCCAGCAGCTTGGGGCAGGGTCACACTGAAGCTTTCTTT
cdr3_aa: CASSLGQGHTEAFF
clone_size: NA
v_call: TRBV11-3
d_call: NA
j_call: TRBJ1-1

cdr3_nt: TGTGCCAGCAGCCAAGCGACCGTTTTTGAGACGGAGCAGTACTTC
cdr3_aa: CASSQATVFETEQYF
clone_size: NA
v_call: TRBV14
d_call: NA
j_call: TRBJ2-7

cdr3_nt: TGTGCCAGCAGTTTTAGTGCTAACTATGGCTACACCTTC
cdr3_aa: CASSFSANYGYTF
clone_size: NA
v_call: TRBV27
d_call: NA
j_call: TRBJ1-2

cdr3_nt: TGTGCCATCACCGGGACAGAGGGCGTGGGTAACTATGGCTACACCTTC
cdr3_aa: CAITGTEGVGNYGYTF
clone_size: NA
v_call: TRBV10-3
d_call: TRBD1
j_call: TRBJ1-2

cdr3_nt: TGTGCCAGCAGTTTAGGTCCGAAGGATCAGCCCCAGCATTTT
cdr3_aa: CASSLGPKDQPQHF
clone_size: once
v_call: TRBV28
d_call: NA
j_call: TRBJ1-5

cdr3_nt: TGTGCCAGCAGCTTAGCAGGGAACCTTGGGTCCACTGAAGCTTTCTTT
cdr3_aa: CASSLAGNLGSTEAFF
clone_size: once
v_call: TRBV7-8
d_call: NA
j_call: TRBJ1-1

cdr3_nt: TGCAGCGTTGGAGGTTCCACTGAAGCTTTCTTT
cdr3_aa: CSVGGSTEAFF
clone_size: NA
v_call: TRBV29-1
d_call: NA
j_call: TRBJ1-1

cdr3_nt: TGCGCCAGCAGCTTAGGTACCCCGACAGGGCAAGAGACCCAGTACTTC
cdr3_aa: CASSLGTPTGQETQYF
clone_size: NA
v_call: TRBV5-1
d_call: TRBD1
j_call: TRBJ2-5

cdr3_nt: TGCGCCAGCAGCCTGCCCCCCAGCGGGAGACTCTACGAGCAGTACTTC
cdr3_aa: CASSLPPSGRLYEQYF
clone_size: NA
v_call: TRBV4-1
d_call: TRBD2
j_call: TRBJ2-7

cdr3_nt: TGTGCCAGTAGTATACAGGGGGCGGGCACTGAAGCTTTCTTT
cdr3_aa: CASSIQGAGTEAFF
clone_size: NA
v_call: TRBV19
d_call: TRBD1
j_call: TRBJ1-1

cdr3_nt: TGTGCCAGCAGCCGAACGCAGGGGATAAGCTATGGCTACACCTTC
cdr3_aa: CASSRTQGISYGYTF
clone_size: NA
v_call: TRBV27
d_call: NA
j_call: TRBJ1-2

cdr3_nt: TGCGCCAGCAACCTTGCCCCAAGGACTCGCGGGAGGGCCCACTACGAGCAGTACTTC
cdr3_aa: CASNLAPRTRGRAHYEQYF
clone_size: NA
v_call: TRBV5-1
d_call: TRBD2
j_call: TRBJ2-7

cdr3_nt: TGTGCCAGCAGCTTAACGGGACTAGCGGGAGGGCACGGTCTCGACGAGCAGTACTTC
cdr3_aa: CASSLTGLAGGHGLDEQYF
clone_size: NA
v_call: TRBV11-2
d_call: TRBD2
j_call: TRBJ2-7

cdr3_nt: TGTGCCAGCTCACCAGGGTCAGGGGCCTCCTACGAGCAGTACTTC
cdr3_aa: CASSPGSGASYEQYF
clone_size: NA
v_call: TRBV18
d_call: NA
j_call: TRBJ2-7

cdr3_nt: TGTGCCAGCAGCCTCGACAGACACACTGAAGCTTTCTTT
cdr3_aa: CASSLDRHTEAFF
clone_size: NA
v_call: TRBV7-7
d_call: NA
j_call: TRBJ1-1

cdr3_nt: TGTGCCAGCATTCACCAAATCAATCAGCCCCAGCATTTT
cdr3_aa: CASIHQINQPQHF
clone_size: NA
v_call: TRBV28
d_call: NA
j_call: TRBJ1-5

cdr3_nt: TGTGCCAGCAGTGACACGGAAGGAATCATTCAGTACTTC
cdr3_aa: CASSDTEGIIQYF
clone_size: NA
v_call: TRBV6-6
d_call: NA
j_call: TRBJ2-4

cdr3_nt: TGTGCCAGCAGCTTAGCGGACGGGGGGAATGAGCAGTTCTTC
cdr3_aa: CASSLADGGNEQFF
clone_size: NA
v_call: TRBV7-7
d_call: TRBD2
j_call: TRBJ2-1

cdr3_nt: TGTGCCAGTAAAGCAGGCCTCATGAACACTGAAGCTTTCTTT
cdr3_aa: CASKAGLMNTEAFF
clone_size: NA
v_call: TRBV19
d_call: NA
j_call: TRBJ1-1

cdr3_nt: TGTGCCAGTAGTATTTCCGACAGGGGGATCTACGAGCAGTACTTC
cdr3_aa: CASSISDRGIYEQYF
clone_size: NA
v_call: TRBV19
d_call: TRBD1
j_call: TRBJ2-7

cdr3_nt: TGTGCCAGCAGCTTAGGGGGTTGCCAGATTGGGTCTAGCAATCAGCCCCAGCATTTT
cdr3_aa: CASSLGGCQIGSSNQPQHF
clone_size: NA
v_call: TRBV7-6
d_call: NA
j_call: TRBJ1-5

cdr3_nt: TGTGCCAGTAGTATAGATCATGGGAGACAGCGATATAGCAATCAGCCCCAGCATTTT
cdr3_aa: CASSIDHGRQRYSNQPQHF
clone_size: NA
v_call: TRBV19
d_call: NA
j_call: TRBJ1-5

cdr3_nt: TGTGCCAGCACTTCCTCCGACCGTTATGAGCAGTTCTTC
cdr3_aa: CASTSSDRYEQFF
clone_size: NA
v_call: TRBV6-1
d_call: NA
j_call: TRBJ2-1

cdr3_nt: TGTGCCTGGAGTCCAGGACAGGGGGCCGGAAACACCATATATTTT
cdr3_aa: CAWSPGQGAGNTIYF
clone_size: once
v_call: TRBV30
d_call: TRBD1
j_call: TRBJ1-3

cdr3_nt: TGTGCCAGCAGTTACCACAGGGTGGGAAACGAGCAGTACTTC
cdr3_aa: CASSYHRVGNEQYF
clone_size: NA
v_call: TRBV6-5
d_call: NA
j_call: TRBJ2-7

cdr3_nt: TGTGCCAGCCGAGGACAGTACAATCAGCCCCAGCATTTT
cdr3_aa: CASRGQYNQPQHF
clone_size: NA
v_call: TRBV7-2
d_call: NA
j_call: TRBJ1-5

cdr3_nt: TGTGCCAGCAGTTTATTTAACCGAGAAACTGGGGAAGCTTTCTTT
cdr3_aa: CASSLFNRETGEAFF
clone_size: NA
v_call: TRBV28
d_call: NA
j_call: TRBJ1-1

cdr3_nt: TGTGCCAGCTCACCTGGCAGGATTTACAATGAGCAGTTCTTC
cdr3_aa: CASSPGRIYNEQFF
clone_size: NA
v_call: TRBV18
d_call: NA
j_call: TRBJ2-1

cdr3_nt: TGTGCCAGCGGGGGACAGGTTAACTATGGCTACACCTTC
cdr3_aa: CASGGQVNYGYTF
clone_size: NA
v_call: TRBV6-6
d_call: TRBD1
j_call: TRBJ1-2

cdr3_nt: TGTGCCAGCAGTTTATCTGGGGGCGAGGTTCAGGAGCAGTACTTC
cdr3_aa: CASSLSGGEVQEQYF
clone_size: NA
v_call: TRBV28
d_call: NA
j_call: TRBJ2-7

cdr3_nt: TGTGCCAGCTCTATACCGAATGAGCAGTTCTTC
cdr3_aa: CASSIPNEQFF
clone_size: NA
v_call: TRBV28
d_call: NA
j_call: TRBJ2-1

cdr3_nt: TGTGCCAGCAGCATCCAGGTTACGCAGTATTTT
cdr3_aa: CASSIQVTQYF
clone_size: NA
v_call: TRBV7-2
d_call: NA
j_call: TRBJ2-3

cdr3_nt: TGCGCCAGCACGCATACCAAGCCCCCTGACACTGAAGCTTTCTTT
cdr3_aa: CASTHTKPPDTEAFF
clone_size: NA
v_call: TRBV23-1
d_call: NA
j_call: TRBJ1-1

cdr3_nt: TGTGCCAGCAGTTACCTTGGCAGCTATGGCTACACCTTC
cdr3_aa: CASSYLGSYGYTF
clone_size: NA
v_call: TRBV6-5
d_call: NA
j_call: TRBJ1-2